These 27 T cell receptor beta chains were sequenced from one sample in a study of beta chain features in type 1 diabetes. Study-level findings and limits: Type 1 diabetes patients showed a moderate but significant shortening of TCRB CDR3s in all four CD4+ subsets.

No antigens are known for them. Isolated RNA was reverse transcribed in full, so expressed TCRB transcripts were sequenced. Only in-frame clones appear in the TCRdb table, and some are missing; sequencing was by immunoSEQ multiplex PCR. The sample yields 640,000 or so clones, 10% to 15% seen once. The specimen sequenced was naive CD4+ T cells from blood. The receptors shown here come from a man younger than 35 with type 1 diabetes.

This clone was found a few times. This chain uses TRBV19 with TRBJ1-5; possibly TRBD1 for D (5 bases). The CDR3 consists of 15 residues. V dropped 6 bases and J dropped 6 bases, with 18 bases sitting between them. CDR1 LNHDA and CDR2 SQIVND come from the germline V gene (reference sequence). The CDR3 DNA sequence: TGTGCCAGTAGCGACGTGGGCAGGGAAGGTCAGCCCCAGCATTTT. It yields the protein CASSDVGREGQPQHF.

This clone has more than one count but fewer than ten. V and J are TRBV7-8 and TRBJ1-1, with 8 bases that match TRBD1. The CDR3 has 14 residues. Germline trimming cut 3 bases from V and 1 base from J; bases unmatched to any gene: 1. In germline, CDR1 is SGHVS, CDR2 FQNEAQ. Here the CDR3 reads CASSFDRGNTEAFF. CDR3 sequence (DNA): TGTGCCAGCAGCTTCGACAGGGGGAACACTGAAGCTTTCTTT.

This clone was seen more than once but under ten times. The genes are TRBV5-6 and TRBJ1-4; 10 bases fit TRBD1. The germline CDR1 and CDR2 sequences are SGHDT and YYEEEE. This CDR3 contains 15 residues. Losses at the gene ends were 4 bases for V and 8 bases for J; bases not matched to a gene: 8. The CDR3 spells CASSQTGTGDEKLFF. The CDR3 DNA is TGTGCCAGCAGCCAGACCGGGACAGGGGACGAAAAACTGTTTTTT.

The V and J genes are TRBV5-1 and TRBJ1-6, with D perhaps TRBD1 (6 bases). V gave up 5 bases and J gave up 7 bases, with 10 bases separating them. Germline CDR1 and CDR2: SGHRS and YFSETQ. The CDR3 is 13 amino acids. The CDR3 here is CASRSGQNSPLHF. CDR3 coding DNA: TGCGCCAGCAGGTCGGGACAAAATTCACCCCTCCACTTT.

This clone was found a few times. V and J are TRBV10-3 and TRBJ2-7, with TRBD1 identical over 8 bases. This CDR3 contains 13 residues. V shed 10 bases and J 1 base; nucleotides not matched to a gene: 6. Germline V gene data show CDR1 as ENHRY and CDR2 as SYGVKD. The CDR3 here is CATRQGSSYEQYF. As DNA, the CDR3 is TGTGCCACACGACAGGGGTCTTCCTACGAGCAGTACTTC.

The rearrangement joins TRBV7-3 to TRBJ2-3; TRBD2 is a possible D gene (7 bases). The CDR3 is made up of 17 amino acids. Germline lookup yields CDR1 SGHTA and CDR2 FQGTGA. V lost 2 bases to trimming and J lost 1 base, with 16 bases between them. The CDR3, as DNA: TGTGCCAGCAGCTTAGGGAGGGACACCTGGGGCACAGATACGCAGTATTTT. This sequence encodes CASSLGRDTWGTDTQYF.

V usage is TRBV6-6 and J usage is TRBJ2-2; 8 nucleotides match TRBD1. V was pared by 0 bases and J by 7 bases, with 7 bases of the junction left unmatched. This CDR3 is built from 16 residues. CDR1 is MNHNY and CDR2 is SVGAGI in the germline V gene (reference sequence). The CDR3 sequence: CASSYSTGGQHGELFF. CDR3 coding DNA: TGTGCCAGCAGTTACTCTACAGGGGGGCAACACGGGGAGCTGTTTTTT.

The J gene is TRBJ1-5, the V gene TRBV2, with TRBD1 identical over 11 bases. Germline values: CDR1 SNHLY, CDR2 FYNNEI. J gave up 0 bases and V 6 bases, and 4 bases lay outside the gene matches. The CDR3 covers 16 residues. CDR3 bases: TGTGCCAGCAGGGTCGGACAGGGGGCTAGCAATCAGCCCCAGCATTTT. Encoded protein: CASRVGQGASNQPQHF.

The chain has TRBV9 and TRBJ2-1, with TRBD2 identical over 8 bases. Germline assignment: CDR1 SGDLS and CDR2 YYNGEE. CDR3 size: 16 residues. With 4 bases clipped from V and 3 bases from J, the junction kept 9 bases outside the gene matches. CDR3 DNA sequence: TGTGCCAGCAGCCCGGGACTAGAAGAAGTCTACAATGAGCAGTTCTTC. Amino acid sequence: CASSPGLEEVYNEQFF.

The chain links TRBV7-9 to TRBJ2-7; maybe TRBD2 (5 bases). The CDR3 consists of 14 residues. Germline CDR1 and CDR2: SEHNR and FQNEAQ (reference sequence). The germline V and J ends were trimmed by 5 bases and 3 bases, with 14 bases remaining between them. The CDR3, as DNA: TGTGCCAGCAGCCTGGCCGGGAACTTCTACGAGCAGTACTTC. It codes for CASSLAGNFYEQYF.

The chain joins TRBV4-2 to TRBJ2-3; D is uncertain. The CDR3 consists of 14 residues. The V and J ends lost 4 bases and 3 bases respectively, with 11 bases between them. Germline V lookup: CDR1 LGHNA, CDR2 YNFKEQ. CDR3 residues: CASSRSLITDTQYF. The CDR3 DNA reads TGTGCCAGCAGCCGGTCATTGATAACAGATACGCAGTATTTT.

Only a few counts were recorded for this clone. The V call is TRBV18, the J call TRBJ1-2, with a weak D call TRBD1 (6 bases). V was cut by 3 bases and J by 8 bases, with 10 bases left in between. The CDR3 has 12 amino acids. CDR1 is KGHSH, CDR2 LQKENI, per germline. The CDR3 nucleotides are TGTGCCAGCTCACCGAACAGGGACGGCTACACCTTC. Protein product: CASSPNRDGYTF.

The chain couples TRBV4-1 to TRBJ1-2; tentatively, D is TRBD1 (6 bases). With 4 bases removed from V and 3 bases from J, the gap between germline ends came to 21 bases. Germline V CDR1 and CDR2: MGHRA, YSYEKL. The CDR3 is 17 amino acids. DNA of the CDR3: TGCGCCAGCAGCCGACCCACAGGGACGGACTTAGACTATGGCTACACCTTC. Residues: CASSRPTGTDLDYGYTF.

This clone has more than one count but fewer than ten. The chain joins TRBV27 to TRBJ2-7; D may be TRBD1 (5 bases). Trimming pared 0 bases from V and 2 bases from J, leaving 11 bases between. The CDR3 totals 15 residues. Looked up from germline, CDR1 is MNHEY and CDR2 is SMNVEV (reference sequence). CDR3 in DNA: TGTGCCAGCAGTTTATCGGGTGCCAGGGCCTACGAGCAGTACTTC. Its protein product is CASSLSGARAYEQYF.

Concerning this clone itself: This specimen includes other DNA sequences encoding the same CDR3. The chain recombines TRBV19 with TRBJ2-7; 10 bases map to TRBD1. Germline loops: CDR1 LNHDA, CDR2 SQIVND (reference sequence). V shed 5 bases, J shed 0 bases, and the junction held 4 bases outside the gene matches. CDR3 length equals 15 residues. The CDR3: CASSPGTGASYEQYF. The CDR3 region has the DNA TGTGCCAGTAGTCCAGGGACAGGGGCCTCCTACGAGCAGTACTTC.

This clone turned up a few times. CDR3 sequence reads: CASSEIGSSGNTIYF. DNA of the CDR3: TGTGCCAGCAGTGAGATAGGGAGTAGTGGAAACACCATATATTTT. This rearrangement joins TRBV25-1 to TRBJ1-3; D is unclear. The CDR3 is made up of 15 amino acids. Trimming cost V 3 bases and J 3 bases, with 12 bases left between them. Germline-derived CDR1 and CDR2 are MGHDK and SYGVNS.

J is TRBJ2-5 and V is TRBV2; perhaps TRBD1 as D (6 bases). In germline, CDR1 is SNHLY, CDR2 FYNNEI. The CDR3 consists of 13 residues. V lost 10 bases, J lost 1 base, and 13 bases lay in between. The CDR3 DNA follows: TGTGCCACCGCCGGACAGATCCAAGAGACCCAGTACTTC. Amino acid sequence: CATAGQIQETQYF.

This chain connects TRBV29-1 to TRBJ2-3, with D tentatively TRBD2 (6 bases). The CDR3 spans 12 residues. Trimming removed 6 bases from V and 3 bases from J, with 10 bases in between. Per the germline V gene, CDR1 is SQVTM and CDR2 is ANQGSEA. CDR3 amino acids: CSVSGGTDTQYF. As DNA, the CDR3 is TGCAGCGTCTCCGGGGGAACAGATACGCAGTATTTT.

The gene calls are TRBV5-1 and TRBJ2-3; TRBD1 might be the D (5 bases). Trimming shortened V by 0 bases and J by 1 base, and 12 bases separated the two germline ends. The CDR3 has 16 amino acids. Germline loops: CDR1 SGHRS, CDR2 YFSETQ. The CDR3 loop is CASSLEVGLGTDTQYF. The CDR3 nucleotides are TGCGCCAGCAGCTTGGAGGTGGGGCTCGGCACAGATACGCAGTATTTT. Variable domain in full (rest from reference TRBV5-1 and TRBJ2-3): KAGVTQTPRYLIKTRGQQVTLSCSPISGHRSVSWYQQTPGQGLQFLFEYFSETQRNKGNFPGRFSGRQFSNSRSEMNVSTLELGDSALYLCASSLEVGLGTDTQYFGPGTRLTVL.

In the case of this clone: Other nucleotide sequences from this sample produce the same CDR3. The chain couples TRBV18 to TRBJ2-5, with no clear D. CDR3 size: 12 residues. Trimming cost V 3 bases and J 1 base, with 3 bases left between them. The germline V gene encodes CDR1 KGHSH and CDR2 LQKENI. The CDR3 sequence: CASSPPQETQYF. The DNA for the CDR3 is TGTGCCAGCTCACCCCCCCAAGAGACCCAGTACTTC.

This clone showed up just a few times. V gene TRBV13 combines with J gene TRBJ2-1; D is ambiguous. CDR1 is PRHDT, CDR2 FYEKMQ, per germline (reference sequence). The CDR3 runs to 14 residues. V was shortened by 2 bases and J by 7 bases, with 12 bases between the two germline ends. This CDR3 is CASSLKSRRNEQFF. The DNA for the CDR3 is TGTGCCAGCAGCTTAAAAAGCCGTCGAAATGAGCAGTTCTTC.

The rearrangement links TRBV14 to TRBJ2-2; D gene uncertain. V shed 1 base and J shed 2 bases, with 8 bases lying between them. The CDR3 is 15 amino acids. Germline loops: CDR1 SGHDN, CDR2 FVKESK. Here the CDR3 reads CASSQVIGNTGELFF. CDR3 in DNA: TGTGCCAGCAGCCAAGTGATAGGAAACACCGGGGAGCTGTTTTTT.

This chain joins TRBV2 and TRBJ1-2; D is unresolved. The CDR3 loop spans 11 amino acids. V was trimmed by 8 bases and J by 4 bases, leaving 8 bases between them. Germline V gene data show CDR1 as SNHLY and CDR2 as FYNNEI. The CDR3 nucleotides read TGTGCCAGCTCCCAGGTCTATGGCTACACCTTC. Amino acid sequence: CASSQVYGYTF.

Of note for this clone: This same CDR3 is encoded by further DNA sequences in the sample. The chain couples TRBV5-1 to TRBJ2-2; a possible D gene is TRBD2 (6 bases). V gave up 1 base and J gave up 0 bases, with 7 bases separating them. CDR1 is SGHRS, CDR2 YFSETQ, per germline. The CDR3 totals 15 residues. The CDR3 DNA is TGCGCCAGCAGCTTGCCGGGGGCGAACACCGGGGAGCTGTTTTTT. It yields the protein CASSLPGANTGELFF.

The rearrangement joins TRBV4-2 to TRBJ2-3; D gene unclear. From germline, CDR1 is LGHNA and CDR2 YNFKEQ. CDR3 length: 15 residues. Trimming stripped 0 bases from V and 1 base from J, with 8 bases between. This CDR3 reads CASSQEMVGTDTQYF. The CDR3 coding sequence is TGTGCCAGCAGCCAAGAAATGGTGGGCACAGATACGCAGTATTTT.

This chain links TRBV27 with TRBJ1-1, with D tentatively TRBD1 (5 bases). V shed 8 bases and J shed 0 bases, with 13 bases lying between them. The germline V gene encodes CDR1 MNHEY and CDR2 SMNVEV (reference sequence). The CDR3 runs to 14 residues. The CDR3 loop reads CASSKRGVNTEAFF. CDR3 DNA sequence: TGTGCCAGCTCCAAGAGAGGGGTGAACACTGAAGCTTTCTTT.

This clone was found a few times. The chain couples TRBV9 to TRBJ2-5; 7 nucleotides line up with TRBD2. Germline lookup yields CDR1 SGDLS and CDR2 YYNGEE. The CDR3 extends over 15 amino acids. The V gene end was trimmed by 0 bases and the J gene end by 5 bases; junction bases not matched to a gene: 7. CDR3 residues: CASSVGDYPRETQYF. CDR3 nucleotide sequence: TGTGCCAGCAGCGTAGGGGACTACCCCCGGGAGACCCAGTACTTC. Full variable domain (rest looked up from reference TRBV9 and TRBJ2-5): DSGVTQTPKHLITATGQRVTLRCSPRSGDLSVYWYQQSLDQGLQFLIQYYNGEERAKGNILERFSAQQFPDLHSELNLSSLELGDSALYFCASSVGDYPRETQYFGPGTRLLVL.